This TCR beta chain was identified during a study of blood T cells in healthy people across ages. Germline lookup yields CDR1 SEHNR and CDR2 FQNEAQ (reference sequence). The CDR3 has 16 amino acids. Trimming pared 5 bases from V and 0 bases from J, leaving 14 bases between. A J-beta primer mix and a sample-barcoded 5' primer were used in a second PCR of roughly 6 to 12 cycles. TCRdb processed the 5' RACE reads anew with MiXCR; each CDR3 protein has one entry. Of more than 450,000 distinct CDR3 sequences detected, about 29% appear once; the ten largest clones hold over 3.5%. There are a few counts of this clonotype. This same sample was also part of a study on T cells of mothers and their children.

The rearrangement links TRBV7-9 to TRBJ2-1; weak D call: TRBD1 (6 bases). The TCR originated in a boy aged 2-9 years in good health. Material: blood. The CDR3 protein is CASSRRRGSSYNEQFF. The CDR3 DNA follows: TGTGCCAGCAGCCGACGTAGGGGGAGCTCCTACAATGAGCAGTTCTTC.